This T cell receptor (beta chain) was documented in a study of metastatic and nonmetastatic thyroid tumors. In the study overall: The comparison covered peripheral blood and tumor or nodule tissue in malignant and benign thyroid patients. The study, taken as a whole, reports: In both blood and tumor samples, TCR beta diversity was reported significantly higher for malignant than benign nodules.

As handled by the study authors: Construction of a distant-metastasis classifier for papillary thyroid cancer relied on CDR3 differences across clinicopathological groups. From the PCR reads, TCRdb re-called clones with MiXCR. TCRdb's processing, not the authors', yielded these V and J calls. Of roughly 4,700 clones in the sample, under 30% were seen once. The CDR3 has 15 residues. Germline CDR1 is MNHEY and CDR2 is SVGEGT. The trim removed 2 bases at V and 0 bases at J, leaving 1 base unmatched. With respect to this clone: Its specificity is not known.

Thyroid surgery was performed in patients who had received no treatment beforehand. This clonotype was obtained from a female donor with papillary thyroid cancer or a benign thyroid nodule (not recorded which). Some clones in this sample may be carry-over from other donors' samples. Sample: adjacent normal tissue. The gene calls are TRBV6-2 or TRBV6-3 and TRBJ2-7; 10 bases match TRBD2. CDR3 DNA sequence: TGTGCCAGCAGTTACCCTAGCGGGAGCTCCTACGAGCAGTACTTC. Translating gives CASSYPSGSSYEQYF.